The 11 T cell receptor beta chains below were found in one sample sequenced in a study of post-analysis software for immune sequencing data. Study results and caveats: Five or six TRBV segments, TRBV5-6, TRBV5-1 and TRBV20-1 among them, were found more frequent in patients than controls.

Included in the TCR beta cDNA libraries were unique molecular identifiers. TCRdb ran MiXCR on the PCR reads and lists one entry per CDR3 protein. The data show about 770,000 distinct CDR3 sequences, 40% to 55% seen once. No cognate antigen is known for these TCRs. The material sequenced was blood. The receptors derive from a girl aged 5-17 years with multiple sclerosis.

This clonotype turned up a few times. The chain has TRBV20-1 and TRBJ2-7; D gene ambiguous. The germline V gene encodes CDR1 DFQATT and CDR2 SNEGSKA (reference sequence). CDR3 size: 13 residues. V gave up 3 bases and J gave up 1 base, with 10 bases separating them. CDR3 nucleotide sequence: TGCAGTGCTAGCCCACCCGATTCCTACGAGCAGTACTTC. It is translated as CSASPPDSYEQYF.

CDR3 sequence reads: CASSLVNRGQGARETQYF. In DNA, the CDR3 is TGTGCCAGCAGCCTCGTAAACCGGGGACAGGGGGCGCGAGAGACCCAGTACTTC. The chain recombines TRBV7-6 with TRBJ2-5, with TRBD1 identical over 12 bases. V dropped 5 bases and J dropped 4; count of bases not matched to a gene: 14. This CDR3 has 18 residues. CDR1 SGHVS and CDR2 FNYEAQ come from the germline V gene.

V gene TRBV12-3 or TRBV12-4 combines with J gene TRBJ2-4, with 7 positions matching TRBD2. The CDR3 runs to 14 residues. Trimming removed 3 bases from V and 5 bases from J; junction bases left unmatched: 4. The DNA of the CDR3 is TGTGCCAGCAGTTTCGGGGGGAGCCAAAACATTCAGTACTTC. Protein sequence: CASSFGGSQNIQYF.

The chain couples TRBV7-8 to TRBJ2-6; D ambiguous. Trimming took 2 bases from V and 1 from J, leaving 15 bases between them. Germline V CDR1 and CDR2: SGHVS, FQNEAQ. The length of the CDR3 is 18 residues. CDR3 sequence reads: CASSLFPGRKSGANVLTF. CDR3 nucleotides: TGTGCCAGCAGCTTATTCCCCGGCAGAAAATCTGGGGCCAACGTCCTGACTTTC. Complete variable domain (other parts from reference TRBV7-8 and TRBJ2-6): GAGVSQSPRYKVAKRGQDVALRCDPISGHVSLFWYQQALGQGPEFLTYFQNEAQLDKSGLPSDRFFAERPEGSVSTLKIQRTQQEDSAVYLCASSLFPGRKSGANVLTFGAGSRLTVL.

The gene calls are TRBV29-1 and TRBJ2-1; D is perhaps TRBD1 or TRBD2 (7 bases each). The CDR3 sequence is 15 residues long. Germline CDR1 reads SQVTM; CDR2 reads ANQGSEA. With 7 bases removed from V and 0 bases from J, the gap between germline ends came to 16 bases. The CDR3 DNA reads TGCAGCGCCGAGGGGGCGGGAGCCTCCTACAATGAGCAGTTCTTC. This sequence encodes CSAEGAGASYNEQFF.

The chain recombines TRBV20-1 with TRBJ2-1; tentatively, D is TRBD2 (6 bases). The CDR3 is made up of 13 amino acids. Germline assignment: CDR1 DFQATT and CDR2 SNEGSKA (reference sequence). The V and J ends lost 7 bases and 0 bases respectively, with 10 bases between them. CDR3 protein: CSVWRGSYNEQFF. As DNA, the CDR3 is TGCAGTGTATGGCGGGGCTCCTACAATGAGCAGTTCTTC.

The J gene is TRBJ2-5, the V gene TRBV28, with D possibly being TRBD2 (8 bases). Germline assignment: CDR1 MDHEN and CDR2 SYDVKM. This CDR3 is 14 amino acids long. The V and J ends lost 7 bases and 5 bases respectively, with 17 bases between them. CDR3 residues: CASTLGGGRETQYF. CDR3 in DNA: TGTGCCAGCACCTTAGGGGGCGGGAGGGAGACCCAGTACTTC.

V is TRBV11-2 and J is TRBJ1-1, with 8 bases identical to TRBD1. CDR1 is SGHAT and CDR2 is FQNNGV in the germline V gene. The V gene end was trimmed by 2 bases and the J gene end by 6 bases; junction bases not matched to a gene: 5. This CDR3 is built from 14 residues. The CDR3 protein is CASSLWTGRAEAFF. The DNA for the CDR3 is TGTGCCAGCAGCTTATGGACAGGGAGAGCTGAAGCTTTCTTT.

The V gene is TRBV2, the J gene TRBJ2-1, with D possibly matching TRBD1 (6 bases). Trimming pared 4 bases from V and 9 bases from J, leaving 19 bases between. The CDR3 contains 15 residues. Germline CDR1 SNHLY, CDR2 FYNNEI. The CDR3 sequence: CASSGRGTLGGEQFF. CDR3 coding DNA: TGTGCCAGCAGTGGTAGGGGGACACTAGGAGGTGAGCAGTTCTTC.

The rearrangement uses TRBV19 and TRBJ1-2, with D possibly TRBD1 on 5 matching bases. The CDR3 length is 13 residues. Trimming took 11 bases from V and 3 from J, leaving 16 bases between them. In germline, CDR1 is LNHDA, CDR2 SQIVND (reference sequence). The CDR3 DNA follows: TGTGCCGCTTGGCGTGGGACTGACTATGGCTACACCTTC. This codes for CAAWRGTDYGYTF.

V and J are TRBV2 and TRBJ2-7, with D tentatively TRBD2 (6 bases). V was cut by 2 bases and J by 3 bases, with 8 bases left in between. CDR3 length: 13 residues. CDR1 is SNHLY and CDR2 is FYNNEI in the germline V gene. The CDR3 DNA follows: TGTGCCAGCAGTGAATGGCGGGACTACGAGCAGTACTTC. This encodes CASSEWRDYEQYF. The entire variable domain, with the rest obtained from reference TRBV2 and TRBJ2-7, is as follows: EPEVTQTPSHQVTQMGQEVILRCVPISNHLYFYWYRQILGQKVEFLVSFYNNEISEKSEIFDDQFSVERPDGSNFTLKIRSTKLEDSAMYFCASSEWRDYEQYFGPGTRLTVT.